This record concerns one T cell receptor (beta chain) sequence. These data come from a study of OX40 agonist ivuxolimab in advanced cancers. Measured with immunoSEQ multiplex PCR; TCRdb has only the in-frame clones, and not every one. The table records around 40,000 clones, approximately 80% of them present only once. Germline values: CDR1 ENHRY, CDR2 SYGVKD. The V and J ends lost 8 bases and 5 bases respectively, with 9 bases between them. This CDR3 comprises 11 residues. This clonotype was obtained from an adult with an advanced solid tumor such as melanoma, head and neck, liver or kidney cancer. The specimen comprised CD4+ or CD8+ T cells sorted from blood, sampled in a trial of the OX40 agonist ivuxolimab. The chain couples TRBV10-3 to TRBJ1-1; D gene unclear. In DNA, the CDR3 is TGTGCCATCGCAAGGGAAACTGAAGCTTTCTTT. Its translation: CAIARETEAFF.